Shown below are 2 T cell receptor beta chains from a single sample sequenced in a study of blood T cell repertoires in COVID-19. Method: immunoSEQ multiplex PCR; TCRdb's copy keeps in-frame clones and lacks some. This table holds 97,000 or so clones, almost 85% found once. The sample consisted of peripheral blood. These receptors originate from a man between 70 and 80 years old with acute or convalescent COVID-19.

This chain uses TRBV19 with TRBJ2-5; TRBD2 matches at 8 bases. The germline CDR1 and CDR2 sequences are LNHDA and SQIVND (reference sequence). V shed 5 bases and J 0 bases; nucleotides not matched to a gene: 11. The CDR3 totals 17 residues. The CDR3 sequence is CASSPTSAGGNQETQYF. The CDR3 region has the DNA TGTGCCAGTAGTCCAACATCTGCGGGGGGCAACCAAGAGACCCAGTACTTC. Combining the CDR3 with reference TRBV19 and TRBJ2-5 gives the whole variable domain DGGITQSPKYLFRKEGQNVTLSCEQNLNHDAMYWYRQDPGQGLRLIYYSQIVNDFQKGDIAEGYSVSREKKESFPLTVTSAQKNPTAFYLCASSPTSAGGNQETQYFGPGTRLLVL.

The chain carries TRBV7-2 and TRBJ1-2, with D possibly being TRBD1 (6 bases). This CDR3 comprises 11 residues. Germline-derived CDR1 and CDR2 are SGHTA and FQGNSA. Trimming left V 3 bases short and J 11 bases short, with 10 bases between. CDR3 residues: CASSFYRVYTF. In DNA form, the CDR3 reads TGTGCCAGCAGCTTCTACAGGGTATACACCTTC.